This TCR beta chain originates from a study of T cell responses to AZD1222 COVID-19 vaccine (dated by TCRdb to the early 2020s). Background on the whole study: AZD1222 recipients given second doses at about 4 weeks or at about 12 weeks were pooled, since spike-specific TCR depth and breadth were not found to differ between the two schedules. Trial participants were enrolled by age into 18-55, 56-69 and 70-plus year subgroups, with roughly 150, 30 and 60 TCR-sequenced participants respectively. TCR sequencing covered some 250 trial participants: about 210 given two doses of AZD1222 and 26 given two doses of MenACWY control vaccine. The paper's findings and limits, for the study overall: Reportedly, close to half of the unique spike-specific TCRs recognized epitopes lying outside the regions that are mutated in the B.1.351 and B.1.1.7 variants. Spike-specific TCR breadth and depth rose significantly after two AZD1222 doses compared with day 0 and with MenACWY recipients. The vaccine-associated CD4 TCRs covered the entire spike protein, and the dominant responses fell in regions 160-218 and 743-854. In the small 56-69-year group, the increase in depth fell short of significance, most likely because of low power. Because no day 14 peak-response samples were available, the repertoires could be characterized only after the peak T cell response. Conclusions about previously exposed vaccinees are limited because only five to seven AZD1222 recipients were SARS-CoV-2 seropositive at baseline. Most participants were white British and females outnumbered males, and the authors suggested that clonal diversity may have been underestimated.

Details on this clone: The antigen this receptor binds is unknown. Nothing much larger sits one base from this clone, and base qualities are not available.

Interpreted using the paper, the time point label stands for: baseline before first vaccination. Vaccinee samples were obtained from the UK trials COV001 and COV002, which included a single-blind randomized controlled phase 2/3 trial of AZD1222 (ChAdOx1 nCoV-19) in healthy adults. For TCRbeta chain sequencing, PBMC samples from trial participants were taken at day 0 and at day 28 after the second dose. The CDR3 regions of human TCRbeta chains were subjected to immunosequencing. Under the source paper's analysis protocol: TCRs in the repertoires were matched against a reference library of SARS-CoV-2-specific TCRs that had been generated with the MIRA antigen-specificity platform. Breadth meant the fraction of unique TCRs that were SARS-CoV-2-associated, whereas depth meant the fraction of total T cells that were SARS-CoV-2-associated. Using the MIRA data, each spike-specific TCR was mapped to the spike region that the TCR reacts to and placed in a CD4 or CD8 class. Log10-transformed breadth and depth values were compared by one-way ANOVA with Sidak's multiple comparisons tests. As stored in TCRdb, this immuneACCESS dataset retains in-frame rearrangements with V and J assigned. A fraction of the clones does not appear; measured against another copy, unresolved V genes explain less than half of the discrepancy, and the remainder lacks a known reason. The V and J calls and clone size are taken from that table; D and trimming were inferred from the DNA. The sample profile shows around 130,000 clones; approximately 90% of them were found once. Approximately 4.5% of the sample belongs to the ten largest clones.

As encoded in the germline V gene (reference sequence), CDR1 is MNHEY while CDR2 is SMNVEV. Cut back by 5 bases and 4 bases, the V and J ends lie 20 bases apart. The CDR3, cysteine through phenylalanine, is 16 amino acids long. Only the CDR3 DNA stays, 48 bases, in frame from base 1. The chain is encoded by TRBV27 joined to TRBJ1-1; TRBD1 could be the D gene, as 6 bases match. The sequence derives from an adult in good health. Source: peripheral blood, taken on day 0 of AZD1222 vaccination. The CDR3 amino acid sequence is: CASSPGQTRGGTEAFF. The DNA sequence is given as TGTGCCAGCAGTCCCGGACAGACTAGGGGTGGCACTGAAGCTTTCTTT.